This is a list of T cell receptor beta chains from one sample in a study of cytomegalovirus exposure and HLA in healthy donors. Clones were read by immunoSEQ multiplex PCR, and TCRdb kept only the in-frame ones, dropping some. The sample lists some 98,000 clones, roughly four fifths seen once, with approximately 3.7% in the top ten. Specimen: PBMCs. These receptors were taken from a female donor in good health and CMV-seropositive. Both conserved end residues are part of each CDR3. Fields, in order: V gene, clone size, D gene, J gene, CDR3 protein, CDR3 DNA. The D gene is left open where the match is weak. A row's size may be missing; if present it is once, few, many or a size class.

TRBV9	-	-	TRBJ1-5	CASSVGQVWISNQPQHF	TGTGCCAGCAGCGTTGGGCAGGTTTGGATTAGCAATCAGCCCCAGCATTTT
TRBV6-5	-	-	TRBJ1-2	CASSYRRENYGYTF	TGTGCCAGCAGTTACCGGAGGGAGAACTATGGCTACACCTTC
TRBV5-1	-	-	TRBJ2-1	CASSLEPGVLSYNEQFF	TGCGCCAGCAGCTTGGAGCCAGGGGTTTTGAGCTACAATGAGCAGTTCTTC
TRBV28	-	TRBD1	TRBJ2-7	CASRPTGTCEQYF	TGTGCCAGCAGACCGACAGGGACGTGCGAGCAGTACTTC
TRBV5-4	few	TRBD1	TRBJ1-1	CASSLEGGVRNTEAFF	TGTGCCAGCAGCTTGGAAGGGGGCGTGAGGAACACTGAAGCTTTCTTT
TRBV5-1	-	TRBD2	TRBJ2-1	CASSLADTGGYNEQFF	TGCGCCAGCAGCTTGGCTGATACGGGGGGATACAATGAGCAGTTCTTC
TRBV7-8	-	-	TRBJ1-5	CASSLGSGHNQPQHF	TGTGCCAGCAGCTTAGGGTCAGGCCACAATCAGCCCCAGCATTTT
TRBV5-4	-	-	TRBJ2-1	CASSLGGISYNEQFF	TGTGCCAGCAGCTTAGGAGGGATATCCTACAATGAGCAGTTCTTC
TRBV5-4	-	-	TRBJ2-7	CASSPRTGTNYEQYF	TGTGCCAGCAGCCCCCGAACCGGGACAAACTACGAGCAGTACTTC
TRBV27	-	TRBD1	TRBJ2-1	CASSSPGTGDYEQFF	TGTGCCAGCAGTTCGCCCGGGACAGGGGATTATGAGCAATTCTTC
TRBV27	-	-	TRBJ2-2	CASSRGLHYTGELFF	TGTGCCAGCAGTCGAGGGTTACACTACACCGGGGAGCTGTTTTTT
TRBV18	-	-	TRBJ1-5	CASSPQGNQPQHF	TGTGCCAGCTCACCGCAGGGGAATCAGCCCCAGCATTTT
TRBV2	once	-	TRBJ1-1	CAAESGQLNTEAFF	TGTGCCGCCGAATCCGGACAGTTGAACACTGAAGCTTTCTTT
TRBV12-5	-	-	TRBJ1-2	CASGWGDGDGYTF	TGTGCTAGTGGTTGGGGGGACGGGGATGGCTACACCTTC
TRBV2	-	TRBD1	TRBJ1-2	CASSERTGGNYGYTF	TGTGCCAGCAGTGAAAGGACAGGGGGCAACTATGGCTACACCTTC
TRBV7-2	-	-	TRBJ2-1	CASSRSRSAQFF	TGTGCCAGCAGCCGATCCAGAAGTGCGCAGTTCTTC
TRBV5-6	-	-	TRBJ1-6	CASNQWTDVYNSPLHF	TGTGCCAGCAACCAATGGACAGACGTCTATAATTCACCCCTCCACTTT
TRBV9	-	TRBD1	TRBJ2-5	CASSLKTGNQETQYF	TGTGCCAGCAGCTTAAAGACAGGGAACCAAGAGACCCAGTACTTC
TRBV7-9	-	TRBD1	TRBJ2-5	CASSLGRGWQTQYF	TGTGCCAGCAGCTTAGGCAGGGGGTGGCAGACCCAGTACTTC
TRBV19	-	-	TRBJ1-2	CASSIDREGYGYTF	TGTGCCAGTAGTATAGACAGGGAAGGCTATGGCTACACCTTC
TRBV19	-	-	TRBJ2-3	CASSMELNTQYF	TGTGCCAGTAGTATGGAGCTGAATACGCAGTATTTT
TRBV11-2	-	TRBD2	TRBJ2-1	CASSSGLATYEQFF	TGTGCCAGCAGCTCGGGACTAGCGACGTATGAGCAGTTCTTC
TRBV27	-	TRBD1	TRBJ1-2	CASSSHTGGAYGYTF	TGTGCCAGCAGTTCCCATACAGGGGGCGCATATGGCTACACCTTC
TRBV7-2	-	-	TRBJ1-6	CASTSGSGYNSPLHF	TGTGCCAGCACCTCCGGGTCCGGCTATAATTCACCCCTCCACTTT
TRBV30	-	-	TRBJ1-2	CAWSLTSYYGYTF	TGTGCCTGGAGTCTCACATCCTACTATGGCTACACCTTC
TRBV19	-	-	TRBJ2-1	CASSRGAIYNEQFF	TGTGCCAGTAGTCGCGGGGCCATCTACAATGAGCAGTTCTTC
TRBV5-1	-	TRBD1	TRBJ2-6	CASSLVGTGNSGANVLTF	TGCGCCAGCAGCTTGGTTGGGACAGGGAACTCTGGGGCCAACGTCCTGACTTTC